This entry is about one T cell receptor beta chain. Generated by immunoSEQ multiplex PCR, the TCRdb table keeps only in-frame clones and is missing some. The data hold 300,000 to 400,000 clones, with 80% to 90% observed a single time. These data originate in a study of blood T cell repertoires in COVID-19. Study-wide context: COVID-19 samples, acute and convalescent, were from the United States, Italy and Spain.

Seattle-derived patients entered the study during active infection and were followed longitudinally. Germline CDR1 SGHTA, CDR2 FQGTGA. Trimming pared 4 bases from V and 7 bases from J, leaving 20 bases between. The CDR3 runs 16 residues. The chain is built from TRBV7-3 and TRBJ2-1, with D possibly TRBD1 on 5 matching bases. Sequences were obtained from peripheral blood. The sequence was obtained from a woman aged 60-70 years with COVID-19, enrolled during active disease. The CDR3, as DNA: TGTGCCAGCAGCTCTCTGGCAGGGCCCCCTATGAATGAGCAGTTCTTC. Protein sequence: CASSSLAGPPMNEQFF.